This T cell receptor (beta chain) appears in the sequencing data of a study of cytomegalovirus exposure and HLA in healthy donors. V dropped 2 bases and J dropped 2; count of bases not matched to a gene: 6. Germline V gene data show CDR1 as SGHTA and CDR2 as FQGTGA. The CDR3 runs 16 residues. Study observations and caveats: About 90% or about 30% of the time was how often most TCR beta V segments were productive, according to an earlier analysis.

In regard to this clone: The antigen remains unidentified.

The study ran its PCR with 60 Vbeta and 13 Jbeta primers. TCRdb keeps only in-frame clones here, not all; method: immunoSEQ multiplex PCR. In the table there are hundreds of thousands of clones, about 70% of which are singletons. The clonotype was recovered from a woman in her twenties or thirties in good health and CMV-seronegative. Sequenced: PBMCs. The chain has TRBV7-3 and TRBJ2-3; 8 bases match TRBD2. CDR3 DNA sequence: TGTGCCAGCAGCTTATGGGCGGGGGGTTCCACAGATACGCAGTATTTT. It translates to CASSLWAGGSTDTQYF. The variable domain in full, with the rest retrieved from reference TRBV7-3 and TRBJ2-3, is GAGVSQTPSNKVTEKGKYVELRCDPISGHTALYWYRQSLGQGPEFLIYFQGTGAADDSGLPNDRFFAVRPEGSVSTLKIQRTERGDSAVYLCASSLWAGGSTDTQYFGPGTRLTVL.